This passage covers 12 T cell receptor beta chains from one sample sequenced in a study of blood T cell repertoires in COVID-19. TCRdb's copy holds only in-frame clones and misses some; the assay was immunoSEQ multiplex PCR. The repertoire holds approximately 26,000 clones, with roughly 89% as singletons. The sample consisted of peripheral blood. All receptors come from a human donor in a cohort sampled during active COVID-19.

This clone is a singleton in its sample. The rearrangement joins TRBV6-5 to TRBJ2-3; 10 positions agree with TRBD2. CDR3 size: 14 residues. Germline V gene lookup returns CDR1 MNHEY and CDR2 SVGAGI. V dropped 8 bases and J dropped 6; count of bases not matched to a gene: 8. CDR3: CASVSGTSVDTQYF. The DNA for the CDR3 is TGTGCCAGCGTTTCGGGGACTAGCGTGGATACGCAGTATTTT.

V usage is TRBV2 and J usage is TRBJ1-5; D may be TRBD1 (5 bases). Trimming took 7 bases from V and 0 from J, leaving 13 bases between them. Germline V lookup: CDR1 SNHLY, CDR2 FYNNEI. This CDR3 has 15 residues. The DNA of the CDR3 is TGTGCCAGCACCGCGACAGTCGTTAGCAATCAGCCCCAGCATTTT. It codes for CASTATVVSNQPQHF.

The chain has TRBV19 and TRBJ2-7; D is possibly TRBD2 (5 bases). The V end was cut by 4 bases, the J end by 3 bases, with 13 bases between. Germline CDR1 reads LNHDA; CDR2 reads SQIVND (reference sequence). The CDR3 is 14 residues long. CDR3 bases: TGTGCCAGTAGTACCGGTGAGGGCTTCTACGAGCAGTACTTC. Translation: CASSTGEGFYEQYF. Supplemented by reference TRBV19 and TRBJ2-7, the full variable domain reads DGGITQSPKYLFRKEGQNVTLSCEQNLNHDAMYWYRQDPGQGLRLIYYSQIVNDFQKGDIAEGYSVSREKKESFPLTVTSAQKNPTAFYLCASSTGEGFYEQYFGPGTRLTVT.

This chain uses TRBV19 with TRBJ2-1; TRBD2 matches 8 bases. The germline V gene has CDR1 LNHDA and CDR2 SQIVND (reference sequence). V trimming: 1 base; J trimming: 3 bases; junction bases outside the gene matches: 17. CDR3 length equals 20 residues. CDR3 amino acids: CASSIVGPAGGLAIYNEQFF. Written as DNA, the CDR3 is TGTGCCAGTAGTATAGTGGGCCCTGCGGGGGGCCTAGCTATCTACAATGAGCAGTTCTTC.

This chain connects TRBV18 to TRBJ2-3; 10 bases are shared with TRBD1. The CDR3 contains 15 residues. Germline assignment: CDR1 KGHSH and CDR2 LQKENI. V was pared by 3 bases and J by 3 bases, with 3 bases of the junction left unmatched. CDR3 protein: CASSPRTGGTDTQYF. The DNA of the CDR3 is TGTGCCAGCTCACCGAGGACAGGGGGAACAGATACGCAGTATTTT.

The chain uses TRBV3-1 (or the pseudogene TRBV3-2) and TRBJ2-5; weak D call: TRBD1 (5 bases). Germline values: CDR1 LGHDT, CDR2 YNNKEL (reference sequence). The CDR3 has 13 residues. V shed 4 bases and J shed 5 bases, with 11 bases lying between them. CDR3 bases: TGTGCCAGCAGCCTCCAGGGCGGCGAGACCCAGTACTTC. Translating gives CASSLQGGETQYF.

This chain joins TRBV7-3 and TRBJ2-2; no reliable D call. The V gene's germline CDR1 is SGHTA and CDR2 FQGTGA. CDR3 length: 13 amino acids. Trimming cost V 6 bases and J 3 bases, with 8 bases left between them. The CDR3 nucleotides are TGTGCCAGCAGTCTCGAGGACACCGGGGAGCTGTTTTTT. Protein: CASSLEDTGELFF.

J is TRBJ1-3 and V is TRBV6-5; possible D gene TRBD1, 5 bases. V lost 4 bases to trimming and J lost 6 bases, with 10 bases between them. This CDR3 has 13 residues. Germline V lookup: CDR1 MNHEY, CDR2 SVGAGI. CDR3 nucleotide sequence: TGTGCCAGCAGTTCCCCCAGGGAAAACACCATATATTTT. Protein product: CASSSPRENTIYF.

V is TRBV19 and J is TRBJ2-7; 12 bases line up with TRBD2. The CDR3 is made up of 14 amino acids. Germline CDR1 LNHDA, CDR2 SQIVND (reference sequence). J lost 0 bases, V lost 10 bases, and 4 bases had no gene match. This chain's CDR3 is CATRLAGDSYEQYF. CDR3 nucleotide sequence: TGTGCCACTAGACTAGCGGGAGACTCCTACGAGCAGTACTTC.

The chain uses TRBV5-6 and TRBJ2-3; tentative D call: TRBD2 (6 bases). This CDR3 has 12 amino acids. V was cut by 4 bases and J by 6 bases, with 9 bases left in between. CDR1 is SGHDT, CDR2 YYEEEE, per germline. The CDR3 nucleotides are TGTGCCAGCAGCGGGACTGTTGATACGCAGTATTTT. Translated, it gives CASSGTVDTQYF.

The CDR3 DNA reads TGTGCCAGCAACCGACAGAGCAATCAGCCCCAGCATTTT. As protein: CASNRQSNQPQHF. The chain combines TRBV6-5 with TRBJ1-5; TRBD1 might be the D (5 bases). The CDR3 contains 13 residues. Trimming shortened V by 7 bases and J by 1 base, and 8 bases separated the two germline ends. CDR1 and CDR2 (germline): MNHEY, SVGAGI.

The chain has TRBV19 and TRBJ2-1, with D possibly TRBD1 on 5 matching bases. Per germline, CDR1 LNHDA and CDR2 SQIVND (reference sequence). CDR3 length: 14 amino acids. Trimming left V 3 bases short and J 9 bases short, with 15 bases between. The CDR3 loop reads CASSIRPGFGEQFF. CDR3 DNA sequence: TGTGCCAGTAGTATTCGGCCAGGGTTCGGTGAGCAGTTCTTC.